A selection of T cell receptor beta chains follows, all from one sample in a study of regulatory T cells. Generated by immunoSEQ multiplex PCR, the TCRdb table keeps only in-frame clones and is missing some. The profile shows approximately 40,000 clones, around 89% of them singletons. Sequenced: conventional CD4+ T cells sorted from blood. These receptors all come from a person in their late teens or twenties with CD3G deficiency. CDR3s include the opening cysteine and the closing phenylalanine or tryptophan. The D gene is left open where the match is weak. Not every row has a clone size; where given, it reads once, few, many or a size class.

abundance | d_gene | j_gene | len | v_gene | CDR3nt | CDR3aa
NA | TRBD1 | TRBJ1-5 | 16 | TRBV28 | TGTGCCAGCAGTAGGCCTGGGACAGTTGTGAATCAGCCCCAGCATTTT | CASSRPGTVVNQPQHF
NA | TRBD2 | TRBJ2-7 | 13 | TRBV10-3 | TGTGCCACGGGGGGCGCGGGAGGCCACGAGCAGTACTTC | CATGGAGGHEQYF
NA | NA | TRBJ1-6 | 12 | TRBV11-2 | TGTGCCAGCAGCTCTGGGGGGTCACCCCTCCACTTT | CASSSGGSPLHF
once | TRBD2 | TRBJ2-2 | 18 | TRBV28 | TGTGCCAGCAGTTCATTCGGACTAGCGGGAGGACGTACCGGGGAGCTGTTTTTT | CASSSFGLAGGRTGELFF
once | NA | TRBJ2-7 | 12 | TRBV6-1 | TGTGCCAGCAGCTGGGAAGGGAGTAAGCAGTACTTC | CASSWEGSKQYF
NA | NA | TRBJ2-3 | 14 | TRBV5-1 | TGCGCCAGCAGCTCCGGCCGAGGTATAGATACGCAGTATTTT | CASSSGRGIDTQYF
NA | TRBD2 | TRBJ2-7 | 13 | TRBV28 | TGTGCCAGCAGTTTATTTGGGGGAGGGCCTCAATACTTC | CASSLFGGGPQYF
few | TRBD1 | TRBJ2-7 | 15 | TRBV6-5 | TGTGCCAGCAGTTACCTCCGACAGGGTTCGAACGAGCAGTACTTC | CASSYLRQGSNEQYF
NA | NA | TRBJ1-1 | 14 | TRBV5-1 | TGCGCCAGCAGCTTGACAGGAGCGGGGACGGAAGCTTTCTTT | CASSLTGAGTEAFF
NA | TRBD2 | TRBJ2-2 | 16 | TRBV7-9 | TGTGCCAGCAGCTTATTCCTAGCGGGAGCAACCGGGGAGCTGTTTTTT | CASSLFLAGATGELFF